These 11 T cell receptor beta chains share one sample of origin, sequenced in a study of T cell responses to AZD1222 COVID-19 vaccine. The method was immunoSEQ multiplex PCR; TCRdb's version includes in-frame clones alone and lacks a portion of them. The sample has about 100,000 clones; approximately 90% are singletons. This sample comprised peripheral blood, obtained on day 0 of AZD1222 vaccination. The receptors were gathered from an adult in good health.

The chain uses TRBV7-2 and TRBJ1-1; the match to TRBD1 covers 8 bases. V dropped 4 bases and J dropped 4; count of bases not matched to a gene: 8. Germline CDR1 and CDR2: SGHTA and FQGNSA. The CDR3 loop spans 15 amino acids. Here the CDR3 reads CASSSWTGRGTEAFF. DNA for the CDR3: TGTGCCAGCAGCTCTTGGACAGGGCGGGGCACTGAAGCTTTCTTT.

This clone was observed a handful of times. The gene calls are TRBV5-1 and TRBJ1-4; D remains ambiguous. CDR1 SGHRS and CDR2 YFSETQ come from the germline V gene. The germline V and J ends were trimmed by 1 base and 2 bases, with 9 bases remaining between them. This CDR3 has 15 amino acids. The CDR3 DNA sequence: TGCGCCAGCAGCTTGCAGCATGGGACTAATGAAAAACTGTTTTTT. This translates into CASSLQHGTNEKLFF. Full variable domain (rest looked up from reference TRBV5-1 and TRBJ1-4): KAGVTQTPRYLIKTRGQQVTLSCSPISGHRSVSWYQQTPGQGLQFLFEYFSETQRNKGNFPGRFSGRQFSNSRSEMNVSTLELGDSALYLCASSLQHGTNEKLFFGSGTQLSVL.

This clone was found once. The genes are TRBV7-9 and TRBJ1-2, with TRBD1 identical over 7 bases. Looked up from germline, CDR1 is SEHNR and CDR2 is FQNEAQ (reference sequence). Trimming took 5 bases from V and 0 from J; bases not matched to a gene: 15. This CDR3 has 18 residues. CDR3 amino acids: CASSRGQLPNPSNYGYTF. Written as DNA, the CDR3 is TGTGCCAGCAGCCGGGGACAGCTACCTAACCCCTCTAACTATGGCTACACCTTC.

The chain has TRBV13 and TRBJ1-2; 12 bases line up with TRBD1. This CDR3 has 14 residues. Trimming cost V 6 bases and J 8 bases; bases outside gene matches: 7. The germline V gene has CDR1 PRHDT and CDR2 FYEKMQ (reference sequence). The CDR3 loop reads CASRPAGTGGGYTF. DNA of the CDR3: TGTGCCAGCAGGCCAGCCGGGACAGGGGGCGGCTACACCTTC.

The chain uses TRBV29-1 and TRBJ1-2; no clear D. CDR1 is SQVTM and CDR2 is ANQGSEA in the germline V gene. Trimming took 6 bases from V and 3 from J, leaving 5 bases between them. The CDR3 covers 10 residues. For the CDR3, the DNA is TGCAGCGTGGCCCACTATGGCTACACCTTC. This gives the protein CSVAHYGYTF. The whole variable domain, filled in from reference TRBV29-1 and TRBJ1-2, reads SAVISQKPSRDICQRGTSLTIQCQVDSQVTMMFWYRQQPGQSLTLIATANQGSEATYESGFVIDKFPISRPNLTFSTLTVSNMSPEDSSIYLCSVAHYGYTFGSGTRLTVV.

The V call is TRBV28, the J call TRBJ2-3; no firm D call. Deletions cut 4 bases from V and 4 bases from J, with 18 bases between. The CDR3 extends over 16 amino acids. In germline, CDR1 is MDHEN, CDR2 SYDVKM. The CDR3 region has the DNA TGTGCCAGCAGTTCCCCCGGCAACCTCGACGCAGATACGCAGTATTTT. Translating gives CASSSPGNLDADTQYF.

The chain's CDR3 is CASSGTATGNTIYF. In DNA, the CDR3 is TGCGCCAGCAGCGGGACAGCAACTGGAAACACCATATATTTT. The chain couples TRBV5-1 to TRBJ1-3; 7 nucleotides match TRBD1. The J segment lost 2 bases and the V segment lost 4 bases, leaving 3 bases of the junction unmatched. The CDR3 runs 14 residues. CDR1 SGHRS and CDR2 YFSETQ come from the germline V gene.

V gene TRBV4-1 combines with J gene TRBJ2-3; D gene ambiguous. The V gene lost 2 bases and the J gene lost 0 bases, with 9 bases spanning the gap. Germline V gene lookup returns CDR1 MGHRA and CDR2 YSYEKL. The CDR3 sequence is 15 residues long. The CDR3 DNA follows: TGCGCCAGCAGCCAAATCCAGCCAAGCACAGATACGCAGTATTTT. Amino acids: CASSQIQPSTDTQYF.

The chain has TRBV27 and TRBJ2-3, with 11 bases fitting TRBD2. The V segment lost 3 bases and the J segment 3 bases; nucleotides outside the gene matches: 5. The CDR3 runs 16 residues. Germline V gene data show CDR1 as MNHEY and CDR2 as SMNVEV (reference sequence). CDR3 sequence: CASSLVGTSGTDTQYF. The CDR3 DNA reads TGTGCCAGCAGTTTGGTAGGGACTAGCGGTACAGATACGCAGTATTTT.

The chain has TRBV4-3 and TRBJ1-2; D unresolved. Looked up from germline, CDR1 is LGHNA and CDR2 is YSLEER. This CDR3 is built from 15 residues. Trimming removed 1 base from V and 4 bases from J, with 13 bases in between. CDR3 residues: CASSQGLGGFYGYTF. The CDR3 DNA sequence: TGCGCCAGCAGCCAAGGTCTGGGAGGGTTCTATGGCTACACCTTC.

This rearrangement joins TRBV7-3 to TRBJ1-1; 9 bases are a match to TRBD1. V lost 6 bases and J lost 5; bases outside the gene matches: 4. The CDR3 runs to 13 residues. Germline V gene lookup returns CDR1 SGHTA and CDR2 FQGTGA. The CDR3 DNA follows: TGTGCCAGCAGGTCAGGGACAGGGACTGAAGCTTTCTTT. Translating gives CASRSGTGTEAFF.